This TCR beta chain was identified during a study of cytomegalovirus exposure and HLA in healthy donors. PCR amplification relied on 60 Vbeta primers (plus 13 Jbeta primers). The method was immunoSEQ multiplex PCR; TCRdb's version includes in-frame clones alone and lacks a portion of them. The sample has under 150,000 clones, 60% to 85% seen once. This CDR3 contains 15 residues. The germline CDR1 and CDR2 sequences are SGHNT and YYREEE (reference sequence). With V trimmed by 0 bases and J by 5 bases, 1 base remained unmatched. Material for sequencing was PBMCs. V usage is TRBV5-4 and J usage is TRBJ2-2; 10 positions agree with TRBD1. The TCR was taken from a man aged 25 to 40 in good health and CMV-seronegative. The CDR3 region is CASSLGTGGTGELFF. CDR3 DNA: TGTGCCAGCAGCTTGGGGACAGGGGGAACCGGGGAGCTGTTTTTT.